This T cell receptor beta chain was obtained from a study of beta chain features in type 1 diabetes. Findings of the study overall: Cells with high TCR expression could be over-represented by cDNA sequencing. For TCRB rearrangement, an influence of HLA type remained unresolved here.

Remarks on this clone: The antigen remains undetermined.

V was shortened by 4 bases and J by 5 bases, with 13 bases between the two germline ends. Per germline, CDR1 SGHRS and CDR2 YFSETQ. This CDR3 is built from 14 residues. The sequenced template was cDNA made from the entire isolated RNA. Sequencing was performed with immunoSEQ multiplex PCR; in TCRdb, only in-frame clones are kept and a portion is missing. The sample has about 180,000 clones, about 13% seen once. The specimen sequenced was central memory CD4+ T cells from blood. The gene calls are TRBV5-1 and TRBJ2-1; perhaps TRBD2 as D (6 bases). The TCR was taken from a woman aged 18-29 years in good health. For the CDR3, the DNA is TGCGCCAGCAGCCCCGGGAGCTTTAACAATGAGCAGTTCTTC. Residues: CASSPGSFNNEQFF.